Described below is a single T cell receptor (beta chain) sequence and its context. As yet, its antigen is unknown. The sample comes from a study of response to subunit inactivated influenza vaccine. In TCRdb, the RT-PCR reads were re-called with MiXCR into one record per CDR3 protein. The table includes approximately 300,000 distinct CDR3 sequences, 22% detected once. Whole-study findings and limits: Every seasonal influenza vaccination brings in few new T cells, the authors suggested.

The germline CDR1 and CDR2 sequences are SQVTM and ANQGSEA. Trimming left V 4 bases short and J 0 bases short, with 6 bases between. CDR3 size: 12 residues. Specimen: PBMCs from blood, collected about 19 months after vaccination. The TCR was taken from a man aged 45-69 years who received an inactivated influenza vaccine. The gene calls are TRBV29-1 and TRBJ2-5; no clear D. CDR3 DNA: TGCAGCGTTGCAAGAAACCAAGAGACCCAGTACTTC. Translating gives CSVARNQETQYF.